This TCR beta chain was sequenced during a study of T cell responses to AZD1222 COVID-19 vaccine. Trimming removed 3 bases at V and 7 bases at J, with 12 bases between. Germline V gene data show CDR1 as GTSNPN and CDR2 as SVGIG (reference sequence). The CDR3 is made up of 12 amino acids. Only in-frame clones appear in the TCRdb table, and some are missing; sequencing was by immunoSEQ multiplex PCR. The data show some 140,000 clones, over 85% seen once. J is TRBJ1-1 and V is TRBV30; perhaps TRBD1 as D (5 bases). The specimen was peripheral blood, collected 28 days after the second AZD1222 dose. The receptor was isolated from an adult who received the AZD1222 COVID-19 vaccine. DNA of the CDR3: TGTGCCTGGAGGGAGGGGAACGGTGAAGCTTTCTTT. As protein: CAWREGNGEAFF.